Each of the 24 T cell receptor beta chains below was sequenced from the same sample in a study of T cells expressing NK-cell markers. TCRdb reprocessed the 5' RACE reads; each CDR3 protein has one entry and no DNA is given. The sample's table shows 440,000 or so distinct CDR3 sequences. The sample comprised blood T cells: a sorted CD56 or NKG2C T cell subset, CD4+ or CD8+ T cells, or bulk PBMC T cells (not recorded which). The receptors stem from a woman aged 18-69 years in good health.

The V call is TRBV18, the J call TRBJ2-7. CDR1 is KGHSH, CDR2 LQKENI, per germline. This CDR3 comprises 16 residues. CDR3 residues: CASSLLQGRGSYEQYF.

This chain links TRBV4-3 with TRBJ2-3; TCRdb picks TRBD1, but there is no DNA to check that call. This CDR3 is 17 amino acids long. Germline V gene sequence: CDR1 LGHNA, CDR2 YSLEER. The CDR3 protein is CASSQEFRQRGADTQYF.

The CDR3 here is CASSFRSWNEQFF. The chain has TRBV5-1 and TRBJ2-1. The CDR3 loop spans 13 amino acids. Germline assignment: CDR1 SGHRS and CDR2 YFSETQ. The full variable domain, completed using reference TRBV5-1 and TRBJ2-1, is KAGVTQTPRYLIKTRGQQVTLSCSPISGHRSVSWYQQTPGQGLQFLFEYFSETQRNKGNFPGRFSGRQFSNSRSEMNVSTLELGDSALYLCASSFRSWNEQFFGPGTRLTVL.

The chain joins TRBV6-2 or TRBV6-3 to TRBJ2-7; the D gene TCRdb calls, TRBD2, cannot be checked with no DNA. Germline V lookup: CDR1 MNHEY, CDR2 SVGEGT. This CDR3 is 15 amino acids long. CDR3: CASRPFSGGTYEQYF.

This chain uses TRBV6-2 or TRBV6-3 with TRBJ2-3. The germline CDR1 and CDR2 sequences are MNHEY and SVGEGT. The CDR3 has 13 amino acids. The CDR3 protein is CASSYAKTDTQYF.

The chain combines TRBV12-3 or TRBV12-4 with TRBJ1-4; the D gene TCRdb calls, TRBD1, cannot be checked with no DNA. This CDR3 contains 13 residues. CDR3 in amino acids: CASSWGEMKKLFF.

V is TRBV5-6 and J is TRBJ2-5; TCRdb lists TRBD2, though no DNA is available to test this call. The CDR3 sequence is 18 residues long. CDR1 SGHDT and CDR2 YYEEEE come from the germline V gene. The CDR3 loop is CASSPGGYIAGARETQYF.

This chain connects TRBV7-2 to TRBJ2-1; TCRdb names TRBD2, which stays unverified in the absence of DNA. There are 14 residues in the CDR3. CDR1 is SGHTA, CDR2 FQGNSA, per germline. This CDR3 reads CASSSSTLNDEQFF.

This rearrangement joins TRBV7-2 to TRBJ2-3. In germline, CDR1 is SGHTA, CDR2 FQGNSA. The CDR3 has 12 amino acids. The CDR3 is CASSLIGDTQYF.

The chain has TRBV29-1 and TRBJ2-1; TCRdb's D gene call, TRBD1, goes unchecked for lack of DNA. This CDR3 has 19 residues. Germline V gene sequence: CDR1 SQVTM, CDR2 ANQGSEA. CDR3 sequence reads: CSVEDSVGEIGGSYNEQFF.

The rearrangement uses TRBV5-1 and TRBJ2-1; TCRdb lists TRBD1, though no DNA is available to test this call. This CDR3 has 14 amino acids. Per germline, CDR1 SGHRS and CDR2 YFSETQ. The CDR3 here is CASSIPSGANEQFF.

V usage is TRBV14 and J usage is TRBJ1-2. This CDR3 has 14 amino acids. Looked up from germline, CDR1 is SGHDN and CDR2 is FVKESK. CDR3: CASAPIRANYGYTF.

V is TRBV5-1 and J is TRBJ2-3; no DNA is available, so the TRBD2 call from TCRdb remains unchecked. The CDR3 has 16 amino acids. Germline values: CDR1 SGHRS, CDR2 YFSETQ. CDR3 amino acids: CASSSAGVAGKDTQYF.

The rearrangement joins TRBV7-2 to TRBJ1-2. The germline V gene encodes CDR1 SGHTA and CDR2 FQGNSA. This CDR3 is built from 13 residues. CDR3 region: CASSLGPSYGYTF.

CDR3 residues: CASSLWGRSYEQYF. V usage is TRBV7-2 and J usage is TRBJ2-7. This CDR3 is built from 14 residues. Germline loops: CDR1 SGHTA, CDR2 FQGNSA.

The rearrangement uses TRBV12-3 or TRBV12-4 and TRBJ2-1; TCRdb gives TRBD1 as the D gene, but with no DNA this cannot be confirmed. The CDR3 sequence is 14 residues long. CDR3 amino acids: CASSFEGDCNEQFF.

J is TRBJ2-1 and V is TRBV20-1. Germline V CDR1 and CDR2: DFQATT, SNEGSKA (reference sequence). The CDR3 covers 16 residues. The CDR3 spells CSASQFYLDTYNEQFF.

V gene TRBV20-1 combines with J gene TRBJ1-5; absent DNA, TCRdb's TRBD1 call cannot be checked. The CDR3 is made up of 17 amino acids. Germline V gives CDR1 DFQATT, CDR2 SNEGSKA (reference sequence). CDR3 protein: CSARHRWKQGVDQPQHF.

The chain carries TRBV19 and TRBJ2-5; TCRdb returns TRBD2, unconfirmable since there is no DNA. CDR1 LNHDA and CDR2 SQIVND come from the germline V gene (reference sequence). This CDR3 is 15 amino acids long. The CDR3 here is CASSMGGRPEETQYF. The complete variable domain, with remaining parts taken from reference TRBV19 and TRBJ2-5, reads DGGITQSPKYLFRKEGQNVTLSCEQNLNHDAMYWYRQDPGQGLRLIYYSQIVNDFQKGDIAEGYSVSREKKESFPLTVTSAQKNPTAFYLCASSMGGRPEETQYFGPGTRLLVL.

The V and J genes are TRBV28 and TRBJ1-6; the TCRdb call, TRBD1, lacks DNA for checking. The CDR3 has 15 residues. Germline assignment: CDR1 MDHEN and CDR2 SYDVKM. The CDR3 reads CASSLPGTVNSPLHF.

V and J are TRBV18 and TRBJ1-1. Germline CDR1 reads KGHSH; CDR2 reads LQKENI. This CDR3 contains 14 residues. CDR3 loop: CASSPTLDGAEAFF.

The rearrangement links TRBV5-6 to TRBJ2-6; the TCRdb D gene call, TRBD2, has no DNA to confirm it. This CDR3 is built from 17 residues. Germline-derived CDR1 and CDR2 are SGHDT and YYEEEE. The CDR3 here is CASSPDSSPSGANVLTF.

CDR3 amino acids: CASSDRRKLNTEAFF. V gene TRBV3-1 combines with J gene TRBJ1-1. CDR1 and CDR2 from the germline V gene are LGHDT and YNNKEL (reference sequence). This CDR3 has 15 amino acids.

V and J are TRBV29-1 and TRBJ2-2; as DNA is missing, the TRBD2 call by TCRdb cannot be tested. Germline V CDR1 and CDR2: SQVTM, ANQGSEA. The CDR3 totals 15 residues. The CDR3 loop reads CSARTSGGLTGELFF.